Included here is one T cell receptor (beta chain) sequence, with context. The source of the sample is a study of blood T cell repertoires in COVID-19. Germline V gives CDR1 SEHNR, CDR2 FQNEAQ (reference sequence). This CDR3 has 15 amino acids. The V end was cut by 5 bases, the J end by 1 base, with 14 bases between. Assay: immunoSEQ multiplex PCR; the TCRdb copy retains only in-frame clones and omits some. The sample has about 310,000 clones, about nine tenths seen once. V usage is TRBV7-9 and J usage is TRBJ1-2; the D gene is possibly TRBD1 (6 bases). Specimen: PBMCs or T cells enriched from blood (not recorded which). This clonotype originated in a middle-aged woman who had recovered from COVID-19. In nucleotides, the CDR3 is TGTGCCAGCAGCCCGCGCCCACAGGGTAACTATGGCTACACCTTC. Translation: CASSPRPQGNYGYTF.